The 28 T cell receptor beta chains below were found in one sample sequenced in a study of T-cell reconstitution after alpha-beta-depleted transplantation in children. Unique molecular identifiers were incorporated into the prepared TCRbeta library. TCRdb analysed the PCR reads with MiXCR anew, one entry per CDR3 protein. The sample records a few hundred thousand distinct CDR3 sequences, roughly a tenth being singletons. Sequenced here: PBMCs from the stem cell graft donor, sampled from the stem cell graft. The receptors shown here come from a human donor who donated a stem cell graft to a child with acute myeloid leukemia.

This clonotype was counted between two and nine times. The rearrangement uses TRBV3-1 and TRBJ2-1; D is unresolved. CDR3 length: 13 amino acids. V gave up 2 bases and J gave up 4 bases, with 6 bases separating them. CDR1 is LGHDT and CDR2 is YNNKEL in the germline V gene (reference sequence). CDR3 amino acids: CASSQTEYNEQFF. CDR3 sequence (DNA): TGTGCCAGCAGCCAAACCGAATACAATGAGCAGTTCTTC.

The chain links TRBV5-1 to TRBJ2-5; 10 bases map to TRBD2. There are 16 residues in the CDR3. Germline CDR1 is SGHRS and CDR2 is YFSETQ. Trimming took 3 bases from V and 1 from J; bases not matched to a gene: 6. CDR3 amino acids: CASSSERGGIQETQYF. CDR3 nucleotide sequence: TGCGCCAGCAGCTCCGAGCGGGGGGGAATCCAAGAGACCCAGTACTTC. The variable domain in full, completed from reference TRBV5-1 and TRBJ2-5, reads KAGVTQTPRYLIKTRGQQVTLSCSPISGHRSVSWYQQTPGQGLQFLFEYFSETQRNKGNFPGRFSGRQFSNSRSEMNVSTLELGDSALYLCASSSERGGIQETQYFGPGTRLLVL.

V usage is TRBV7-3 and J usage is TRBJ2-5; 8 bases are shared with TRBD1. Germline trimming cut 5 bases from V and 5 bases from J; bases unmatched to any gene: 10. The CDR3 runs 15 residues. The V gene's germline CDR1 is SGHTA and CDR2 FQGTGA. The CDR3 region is CASSPRTGRWETQYF. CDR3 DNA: TGTGCCAGCAGCCCCCGGACAGGGCGGTGGGAGACCCAGTACTTC.

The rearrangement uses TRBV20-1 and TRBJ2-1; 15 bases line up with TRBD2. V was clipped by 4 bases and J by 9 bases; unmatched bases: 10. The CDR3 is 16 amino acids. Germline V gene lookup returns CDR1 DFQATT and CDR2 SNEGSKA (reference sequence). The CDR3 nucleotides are TGCAGTGCTATTACTAGGGGACTAGCGGGAGGCAGTGAGCAGTTCTTC. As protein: CSAITRGLAGGSEQFF.

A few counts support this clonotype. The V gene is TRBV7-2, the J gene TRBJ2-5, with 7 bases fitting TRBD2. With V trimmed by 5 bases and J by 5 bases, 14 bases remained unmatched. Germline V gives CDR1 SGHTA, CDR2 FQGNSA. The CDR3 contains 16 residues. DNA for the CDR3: TGTGCCAGCAGCCCGGCGACTAGCCTCGGTCTGGAGACCCAGTACTTC. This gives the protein CASSPATSLGLETQYF.

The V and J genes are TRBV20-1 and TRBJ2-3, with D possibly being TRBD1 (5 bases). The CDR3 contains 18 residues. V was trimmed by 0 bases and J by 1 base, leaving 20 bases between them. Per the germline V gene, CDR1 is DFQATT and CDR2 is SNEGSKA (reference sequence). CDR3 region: CSARDYFTGHQGTDTQYF. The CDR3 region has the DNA TGCAGTGCTAGAGATTACTTCACCGGACACCAGGGCACAGATACGCAGTATTTT.

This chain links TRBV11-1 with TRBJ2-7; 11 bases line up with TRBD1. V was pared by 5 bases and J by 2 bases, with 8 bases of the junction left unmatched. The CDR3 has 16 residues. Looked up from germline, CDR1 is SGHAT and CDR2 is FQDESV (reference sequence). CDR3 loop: CASSPGAGQGAYEQYF. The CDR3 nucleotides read TGTGCCAGCAGCCCAGGCGCGGGACAGGGGGCCTACGAGCAGTACTTC.

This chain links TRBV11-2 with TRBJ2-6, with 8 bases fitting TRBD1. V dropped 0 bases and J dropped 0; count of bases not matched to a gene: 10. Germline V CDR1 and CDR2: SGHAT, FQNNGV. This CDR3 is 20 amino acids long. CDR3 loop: CASSLDVSRTGLSGANVLTF. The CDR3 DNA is TGTGCCAGCAGCTTAGATGTTAGTAGGACAGGGCTCTCTGGGGCCAACGTCCTGACTTTC.

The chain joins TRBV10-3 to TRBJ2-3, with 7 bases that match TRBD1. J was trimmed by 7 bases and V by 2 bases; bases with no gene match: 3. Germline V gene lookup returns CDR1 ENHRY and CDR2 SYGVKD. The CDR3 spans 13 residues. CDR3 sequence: CAISELGGNTQYF. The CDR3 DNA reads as TGTGCCATCAGTGAGCTAGGGGGCAATACGCAGTATTTT.

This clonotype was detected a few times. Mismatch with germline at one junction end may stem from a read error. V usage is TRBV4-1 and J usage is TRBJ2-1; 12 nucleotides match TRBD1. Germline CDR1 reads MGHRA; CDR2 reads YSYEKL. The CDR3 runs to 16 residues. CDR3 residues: CASRQGDRGPYNEQFF. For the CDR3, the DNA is TGCGCCAGCAGACAAGGGGACAGGGGGCCCTACAATGAGCAGTTCTTC.

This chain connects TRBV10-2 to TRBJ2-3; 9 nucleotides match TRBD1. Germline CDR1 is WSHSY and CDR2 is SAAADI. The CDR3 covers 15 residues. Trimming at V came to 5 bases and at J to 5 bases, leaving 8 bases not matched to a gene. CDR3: CASSLPGQGIDTQYF. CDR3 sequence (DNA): TGCGCCAGCAGTTTACCGGGACAGGGCATAGATACGCAGTATTTT.

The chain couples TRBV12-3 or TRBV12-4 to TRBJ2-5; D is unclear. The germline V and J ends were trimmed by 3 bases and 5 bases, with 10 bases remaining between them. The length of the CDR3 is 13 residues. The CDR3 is CASSFAGGETQYF. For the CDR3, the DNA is TGTGCCAGCAGTTTTGCAGGTGGGGAGACCCAGTACTTC.

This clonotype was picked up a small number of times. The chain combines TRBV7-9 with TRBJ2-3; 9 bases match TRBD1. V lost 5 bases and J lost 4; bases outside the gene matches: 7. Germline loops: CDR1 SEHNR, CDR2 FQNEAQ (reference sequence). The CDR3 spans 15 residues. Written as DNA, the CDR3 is TGTGCCAGCAGCCTGGGGACAGGGAGCCCAGATACGCAGTATTTT. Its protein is CASSLGTGSPDTQYF.

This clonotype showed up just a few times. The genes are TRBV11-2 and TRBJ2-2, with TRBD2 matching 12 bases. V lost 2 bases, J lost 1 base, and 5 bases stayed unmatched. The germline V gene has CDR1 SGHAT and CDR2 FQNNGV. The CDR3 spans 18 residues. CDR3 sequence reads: CASSLWSSGGVNTGELFF. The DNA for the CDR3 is TGTGCCAGCAGCTTATGGTCTAGCGGGGGGGTGAACACCGGGGAGCTGTTTTTT.

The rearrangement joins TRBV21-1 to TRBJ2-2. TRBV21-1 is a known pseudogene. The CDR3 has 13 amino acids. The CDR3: CASGCQDGGELFF. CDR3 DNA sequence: TGTGCCAGCGGCTGTCAAGACGGCGGGGAGCTGTTTTTT.

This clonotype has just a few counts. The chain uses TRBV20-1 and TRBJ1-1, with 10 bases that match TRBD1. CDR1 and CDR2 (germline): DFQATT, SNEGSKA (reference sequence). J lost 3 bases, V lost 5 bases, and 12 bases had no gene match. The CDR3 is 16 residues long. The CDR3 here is CSAGQGVGLGYTEAFF. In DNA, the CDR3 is TGCAGTGCTGGACAGGGGGTTGGGCTGGGGTACACTGAAGCTTTCTTT.

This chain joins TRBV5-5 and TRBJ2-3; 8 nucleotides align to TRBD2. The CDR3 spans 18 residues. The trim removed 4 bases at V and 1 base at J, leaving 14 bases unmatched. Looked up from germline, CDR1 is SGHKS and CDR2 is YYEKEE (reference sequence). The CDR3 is CASSATPGLGVGTDTQYF. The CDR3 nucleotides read TGTGCCAGCAGCGCGACCCCGGGACTAGGAGTCGGCACAGATACGCAGTATTTT.

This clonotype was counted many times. The chain's CDR3 is CASSLRLAGPEKLFF. CDR3 bases: TGTGCCAGCAGCTTAAGGTTGGCAGGACCTGAAAAACTGTTTTTT. This rearrangement joins TRBV11-2 to TRBJ1-4, with D uncertain. The CDR3 consists of 15 residues. V lost 2 bases, J lost 7 bases, and 14 bases lay in between. Germline CDR1 reads SGHAT; CDR2 reads FQNNGV.

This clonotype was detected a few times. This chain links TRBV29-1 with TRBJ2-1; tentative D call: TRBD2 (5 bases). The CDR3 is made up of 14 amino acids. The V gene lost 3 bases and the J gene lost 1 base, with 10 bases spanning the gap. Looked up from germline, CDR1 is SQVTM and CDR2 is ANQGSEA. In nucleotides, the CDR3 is TGCAGCGTTGACTCTCCGGGGTCCTACAATGAGCAGTTCTTC. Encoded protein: CSVDSPGSYNEQFF.

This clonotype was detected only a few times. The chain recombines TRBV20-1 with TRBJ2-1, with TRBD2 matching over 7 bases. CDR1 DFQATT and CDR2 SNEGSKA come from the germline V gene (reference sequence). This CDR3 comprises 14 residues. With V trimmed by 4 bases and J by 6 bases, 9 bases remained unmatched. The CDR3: CSATGLVLGNEQFF. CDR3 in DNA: TGCAGTGCTACTGGACTAGTCCTGGGCAATGAGCAGTTCTTC.

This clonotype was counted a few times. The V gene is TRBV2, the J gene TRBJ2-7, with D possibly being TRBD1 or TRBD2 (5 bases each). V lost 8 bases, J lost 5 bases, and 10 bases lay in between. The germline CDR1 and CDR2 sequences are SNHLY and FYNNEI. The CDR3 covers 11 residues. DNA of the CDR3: TGTGCCAGCTACAGGCGGGACGAGCAGTACTTC. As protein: CASYRRDEQYF.

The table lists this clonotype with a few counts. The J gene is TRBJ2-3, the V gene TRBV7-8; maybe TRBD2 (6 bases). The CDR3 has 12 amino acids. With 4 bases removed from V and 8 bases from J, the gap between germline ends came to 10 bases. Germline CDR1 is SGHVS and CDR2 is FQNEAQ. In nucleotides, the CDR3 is TGTGCCAGCAGCTGGGACTCTATTACGCAGTATTTT. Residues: CASSWDSITQYF.

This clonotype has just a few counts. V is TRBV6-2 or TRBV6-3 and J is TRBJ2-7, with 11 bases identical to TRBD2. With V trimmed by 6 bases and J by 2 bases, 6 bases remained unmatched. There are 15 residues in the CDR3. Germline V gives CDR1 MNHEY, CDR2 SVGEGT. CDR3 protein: CASRGLAGSTYEQYF. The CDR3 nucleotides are TGTGCCAGCAGAGGACTAGCGGGTTCCACCTACGAGCAGTACTTC.

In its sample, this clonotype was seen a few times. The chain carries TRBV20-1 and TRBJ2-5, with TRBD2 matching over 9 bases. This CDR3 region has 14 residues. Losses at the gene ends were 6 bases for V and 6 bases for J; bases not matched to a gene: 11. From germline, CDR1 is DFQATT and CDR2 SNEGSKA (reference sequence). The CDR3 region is CSAPLAGGPKTQYF. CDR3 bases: TGCAGTGCCCCCCTCGCGGGGGGGCCTAAGACCCAGTACTTC.

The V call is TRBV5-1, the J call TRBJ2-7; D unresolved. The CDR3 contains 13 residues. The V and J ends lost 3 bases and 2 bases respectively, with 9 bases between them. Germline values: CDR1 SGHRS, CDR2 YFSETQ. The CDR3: CASSSAPTYEQYF. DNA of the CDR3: TGCGCCAGCAGCTCAGCACCGACCTACGAGCAGTACTTC.

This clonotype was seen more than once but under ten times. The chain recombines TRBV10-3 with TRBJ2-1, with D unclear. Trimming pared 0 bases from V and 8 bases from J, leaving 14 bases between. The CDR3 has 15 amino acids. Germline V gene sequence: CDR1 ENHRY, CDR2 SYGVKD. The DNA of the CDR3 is TGTGCCATCAGTGAGTCGATCGTAGTGCCGGATGAGCAGTTCTTC. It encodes CAISESIVVPDEQFF.

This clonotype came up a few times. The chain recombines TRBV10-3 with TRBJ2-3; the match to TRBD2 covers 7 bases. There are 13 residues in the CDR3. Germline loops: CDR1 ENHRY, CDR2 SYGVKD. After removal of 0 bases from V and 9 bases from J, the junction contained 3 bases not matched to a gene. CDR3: CAISESGGGTQYF. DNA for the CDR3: TGTGCCATCAGTGAGTCCGGGGGAGGGACGCAGTATTTT.

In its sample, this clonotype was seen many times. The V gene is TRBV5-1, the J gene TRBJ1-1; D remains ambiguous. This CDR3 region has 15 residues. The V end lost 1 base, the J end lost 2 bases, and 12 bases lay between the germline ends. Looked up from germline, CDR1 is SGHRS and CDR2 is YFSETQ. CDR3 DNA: TGCGCCAGCAGCTTGCGCACAGATGGAAACACTGAAGCTTTCTTT. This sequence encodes CASSLRTDGNTEAFF. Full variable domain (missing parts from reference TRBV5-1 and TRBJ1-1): KAGVTQTPRYLIKTRGQQVTLSCSPISGHRSVSWYQQTPGQGLQFLFEYFSETQRNKGNFPGRFSGRQFSNSRSEMNVSTLELGDSALYLCASSLRTDGNTEAFFGQGTRLTVV.